This TCR beta chain was sequenced in a study of shared clonotypes between healthy human individuals. Sequenced by immunoSEQ multiplex PCR; TCRdb stores in-frame clones only, minus some. This repertoire shows approximately 2,000,000 clones, 93% found once; its top ten account for approximately 1.7%. Naive CD8 cells lacked CD45RO and underwent positive selection for CCR7, leaving out terminally differentiated effector memory CD45RA+ cells. The CDR3 covers 14 residues. The V segment lost 4 bases and the J segment 1 base; nucleotides outside the gene matches: 2. CDR1 and CDR2 (germline): ENHRY, SYGVKD. The rearrangement joins TRBV10-3 to TRBJ2-5; 8 bases are a match to TRBD1. Sequenced sample: naive CD8+ T cells from PBMCs. The receptor comes from a man aged 18 to 30 in good health. Some clones in this sample may be carry-over from other donors' samples. CDR3 nucleotide sequence: TGTGCCATCAGTGGGACAGGGCTCCAAGAGACCCAGTACTTC. Translation gives CAISGTGLQETQYF.